This is a list of T cell receptor beta chains from one sample in a study of T cell repertoires in cytomegalovirus infection. TCRdb called the reads again in MiXCR, with one record for every CDR3 protein. The sample shows more than 350,000 distinct CDR3 sequences, 31% of them seen only once. The sequencing input was PBMCs. All receptors derive from a human donor in good health (CMV status not recorded). Some clones in this sample may be carry-over from other donors' samples. CDR3s include the opening cysteine and the closing phenylalanine or tryptophan.

TRBV20-1,TRBJ2-7,CSANRGNGYEQYF
TRBV12-3/TRBV12-4,TRBJ2-1,CASRMTSGSYNEQFF
TRBV25-1,TRBJ1-6,CASSEIGQGSNSPLHF
TRBV7-2,TRBJ2-5,CASSAYGGRQETQYF
TRBV7-2,TRBJ2-6,CASLERIGANVLTF
TRBV6-1,TRBJ1-2,CASSTTGTGVNGYTF
TRBV29-1,TRBJ2-3,CSAAGQGSTDTQYF
TRBV10-3,TRBJ1-5,CAISEVGVGNQPPHF
TRBV5-6,TRBJ2-7,CASSLGTGIVYEQYF
TRBV4-1,TRBJ1-2,CASSQVVSGGDYGYTF
TRBV6-6,TRBJ2-7,CASSYSRADSSYEQYF
TRBV12-3/TRBV12-4,TRBJ2-3,CASSGGQGRTDTQYF
TRBV7-6,TRBJ2-5,CASSLSPGGETQYF
TRBV7-2,TRBJ2-3,CASSSPPAGLGPDTQYF
TRBV11-2,TRBJ2-2,CASRSLRTRGRELFF
TRBV28,TRBJ1-5,CASSLQSFQPQHF
TRBV4-1,TRBJ1-1,CASSQEVARGNTEAFF
TRBV19,TRBJ2-3,CASSMGLAGGPDTQYF
TRBV5-6,TRBJ2-1,CASSVDSLKWQFF
TRBV28,TRBJ2-7,CASTIGATAYEQYF
TRBV19,TRBJ1-1,CASSQGANTEAFF
TRBV9,TRBJ2-3,CSSSAGDSWDTQYF
TRBV18,TRBJ1-1,CASSSSTGGNTEAFF
TRBV11-1,TRBJ2-1,CASSLEDPNLSQYNEQFF
TRBV7-6,TRBJ2-5,CASTWTQGKGETQYF
TRBV19,TRBJ1-1,CASSNIPPNTEAFF
TRBV7-2,TRBJ2-4,CASSYSLGNIQYF
TRBV12-3/TRBV12-4,TRBJ2-2,CASSLGQGTNTGELFF
TRBV29-1,TRBJ2-5,CSVASRANQETQYF
TRBV11-2,TRBJ2-1,CASSPAGMTPNNEQFF
TRBV6-1,TRBJ2-1,CASSEVFPNEQFF
TRBV7-2,TRBJ2-4,CASSLTAVVGIQYF
TRBV7-6,TRBJ2-5,CASSPEWVETQYF
TRBV28,TRBJ2-3,CASSYGGETDTQYF
TRBV7-8,TRBJ1-4,CASSPGWGEATNEKLFF
TRBV28,TRBJ2-2,CASSLITGRPRGGRAGELFF
TRBV20-1,TRBJ2-1,CSAPGGGSYNEQFF